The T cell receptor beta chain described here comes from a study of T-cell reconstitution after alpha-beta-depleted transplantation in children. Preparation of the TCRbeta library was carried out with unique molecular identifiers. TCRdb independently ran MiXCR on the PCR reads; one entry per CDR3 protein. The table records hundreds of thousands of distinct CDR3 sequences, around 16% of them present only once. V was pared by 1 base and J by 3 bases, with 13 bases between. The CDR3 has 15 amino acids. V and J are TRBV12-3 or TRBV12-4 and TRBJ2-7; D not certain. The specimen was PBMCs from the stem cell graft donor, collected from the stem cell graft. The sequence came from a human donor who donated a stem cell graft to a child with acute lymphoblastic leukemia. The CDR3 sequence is CASSLGSSRSYEQYF. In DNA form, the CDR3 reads TGTGCCAGCAGTTTAGGCTCGAGTAGAAGCTACGAGCAGTACTTC.